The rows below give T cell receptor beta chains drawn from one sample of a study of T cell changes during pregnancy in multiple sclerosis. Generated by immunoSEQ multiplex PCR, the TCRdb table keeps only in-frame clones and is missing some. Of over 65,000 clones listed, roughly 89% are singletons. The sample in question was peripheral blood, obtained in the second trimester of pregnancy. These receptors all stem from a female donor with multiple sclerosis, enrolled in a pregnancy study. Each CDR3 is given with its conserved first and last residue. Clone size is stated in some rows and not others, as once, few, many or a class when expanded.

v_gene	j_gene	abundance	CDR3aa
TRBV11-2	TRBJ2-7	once	CASSPGLAGGTYEQYF
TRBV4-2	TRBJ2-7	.	CASSQESGGSYEQYF
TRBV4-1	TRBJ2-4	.	CASSQSWGPGKNIQYF
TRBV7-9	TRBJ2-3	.	CASRRSGTGLADTQYF
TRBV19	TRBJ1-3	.	CASTDSLRNTIYF
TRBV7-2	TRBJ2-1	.	CASSPPGIPGYNEQFF
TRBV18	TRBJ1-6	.	CASSPNRDRWSPLHF
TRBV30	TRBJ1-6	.	CAWLYSPLHF
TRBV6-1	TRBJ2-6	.	CASSGKGAGANVLTF
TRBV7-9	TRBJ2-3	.	CASRLGLKPGRDTQYF
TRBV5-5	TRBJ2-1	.	CASSPLGTGVGINEQFF
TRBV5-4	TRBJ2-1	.	CASRAGGVGGSYNEQFF
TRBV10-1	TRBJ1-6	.	CATRGGQDSYNSPLHF
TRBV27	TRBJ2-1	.	CASSSILGLQFF
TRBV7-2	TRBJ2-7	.	CASSLFTSGVGYEQYF
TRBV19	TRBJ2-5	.	CASSISPLEETQYF
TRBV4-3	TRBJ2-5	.	CASSQGTSGARETQYF
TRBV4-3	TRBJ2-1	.	CASSQDATGRGEQFF
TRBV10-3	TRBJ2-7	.	CAISRDSSYEQYF
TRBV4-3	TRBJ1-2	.	CASSQVIESWGDGYTF
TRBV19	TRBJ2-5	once	CASSGGAGVAETQYF
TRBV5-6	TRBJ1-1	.	CASSRPTGNTEAFF
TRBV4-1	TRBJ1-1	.	CASSQGGGMAFF
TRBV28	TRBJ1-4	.	CASSDRGETNEKLFF
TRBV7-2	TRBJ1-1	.	CASSLNRNTEAFF
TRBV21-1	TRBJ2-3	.	CASSKGGGAHTDTQYF
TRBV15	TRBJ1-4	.	CATSSRTAEKLFF